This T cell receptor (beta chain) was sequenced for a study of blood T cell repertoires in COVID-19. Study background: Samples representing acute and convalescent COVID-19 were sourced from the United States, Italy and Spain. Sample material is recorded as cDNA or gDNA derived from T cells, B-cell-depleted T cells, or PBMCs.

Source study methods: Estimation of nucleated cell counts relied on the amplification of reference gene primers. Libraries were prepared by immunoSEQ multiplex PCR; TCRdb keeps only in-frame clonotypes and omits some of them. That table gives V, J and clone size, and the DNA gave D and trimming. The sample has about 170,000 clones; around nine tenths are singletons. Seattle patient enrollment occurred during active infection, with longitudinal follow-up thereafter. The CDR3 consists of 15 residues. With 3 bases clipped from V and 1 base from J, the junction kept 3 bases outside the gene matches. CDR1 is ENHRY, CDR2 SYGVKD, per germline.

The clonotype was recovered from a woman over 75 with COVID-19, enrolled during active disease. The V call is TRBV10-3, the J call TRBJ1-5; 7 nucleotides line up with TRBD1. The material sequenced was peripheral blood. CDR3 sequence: CAISERGLSNQPQHF. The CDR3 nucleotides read TGTGCCATCAGTGAAAGGGGGCTAAGCAATCAGCCCCAGCATTTT.